The 19 T cell receptor beta chains presented below share a single source sample, sequenced in a study of long-term antiretroviral therapy in people with HIV. Survey-level resolution applied to immunoSEQ assay v3.0. Repertoires were generated with immunoSEQ multiplex PCR, while TCRdb's copy carries only in-frame clones and drops some. The sample holds under 50,000 clones, roughly 86% seen once. The source material was unsorted PBMCs, sampled 0.1 years before starting antiretroviral therapy. These TCRs come from a woman aged 45-59 years with HIV.

The CDR3 region has the DNA TGTGCCAGCTCACCGAGCAGGGGGCAGTTGGCGCTGTTTTTT. The encoded protein is CASSPSRGQLALFF. V and J are TRBV18 and TRBJ1-4; TRBD1 aligns across 8 bases. Trimming removed 3 bases from V and 14 bases from J; junction bases left unmatched: 11. The CDR3 has 14 amino acids. From germline, CDR1 is KGHSH and CDR2 LQKENI.

This clone was found once. V usage is TRBV4-1 and J usage is TRBJ1-1; TRBD1 aligns across 9 bases. Trimming cost V 9 bases and J 1 base; bases outside gene matches: 12. CDR3 length: 16 residues. In germline, CDR1 is MGHRA, CDR2 YSYEKL. The CDR3 loop reads CASRAGTGTPNTEAFF. For the CDR3, the DNA is TGCGCCAGTCGTGCCGGGACAGGGACCCCGAACACTGAAGCTTTCTTT.

This clone was detected only once. V is TRBV6-1 and J is TRBJ2-1, with 10 positions matching TRBD1. The germline gives CDR1 MNHNS, CDR2 SASEGT. V dropped 4 bases and J dropped 7; count of bases not matched to a gene: 13. The CDR3 is 17 residues long. Here the CDR3 DNA reads TGTGCCAGCAGTGGGGGACAGGGGCCCCCCACACGGAATGAGCAGTTCTTC. It encodes CASSGGQGPPTRNEQFF.

Concerning this clone itself: One junction end does not reproduce the germline sequence, and a read error may be involved. This rearrangement joins TRBV27 to TRBJ1-2, with no clear D. The CDR3 length is 11 residues. Germline-derived CDR1 and CDR2 are MNHEY and SMNVEV (reference sequence). The DNA for the CDR3 is TGTGCCAGCTCCAGCCAGGATCTCCTCTTCTTC. As protein: CASSSQDLLFF.

The V call is TRBV7-2, the J call TRBJ2-3; maybe TRBD2 (5 bases). Trimming removed 5 bases from V and 2 bases from J, with 20 bases in between. The CDR3 runs 17 residues. Germline V CDR1 and CDR2: SGHTA, FQGNSA. CDR3 sequence reads: CASSIRRHIQITDTQYF. The CDR3 DNA sequence: TGTGCCAGCAGCATAAGGAGGCATATTCAGATCACAGATACGCAGTATTTT. Using reference TRBV7-2 and TRBJ2-3 for the parts outside the CDR3, the full variable domain is GAGVSQSPSNKVTEKGKDVELRCDPISGHTALYWYRQSLGQGLEFLIYFQGNSAPDKSGLPSDRFSAERTGGSVSTLTIQRTQQEDSAVYLCASSIRRHIQITDTQYFGPGTRLTVL.

J is TRBJ2-7 and V is TRBV29-1; no clear D. The CDR3 length is 14 residues. Trimming cost V 2 bases and J 5 bases, with 16 bases left between them. CDR1 is SQVTM and CDR2 is ANQGSEA in the germline V gene. CDR3 in DNA: TGCAGCGTTGAAAGAGTCTCCTGTATCAACGAGCAGTACTTC. Its protein product is CSVERVSCINEQYF.

V is TRBV5-1 and J is TRBJ2-3; D remains unclear. CDR1 and CDR2 from the germline V gene are SGHRS and YFSETQ. This CDR3 comprises 16 residues. Trimming removed 0 bases at V and 3 bases at J, with 14 bases between. The CDR3 DNA follows: TGCGCCAGCAGCTTGGGCATCCGGGTTCAAACAGATACGCAGTATTTT. Translation gives CASSLGIRVQTDTQYF.

This CDR3 is CASSSNGGGPGGTEAFF. CDR3 DNA sequence: TGTGCCAGCAGCTCAAACGGGGGGGGCCCGGGTGGCACTGAAGCTTTCTTT. The J gene is TRBJ1-1, the V gene TRBV7-3; TRBD1 is a possible D gene (6 bases). The CDR3 runs 17 residues. Germline V gene sequence: CDR1 SGHTA, CDR2 FQGTGA. Trimming cost V 4 bases and J 4 bases, with 22 bases left between them.

The V call is TRBV5-1, the J call TRBJ2-1; TRBD1 or TRBD2 may be the D gene (5 bases each). This CDR3 region has 15 residues. Germline lookup yields CDR1 SGHRS and CDR2 YFSETQ. Trimming cost V 1 base and J 4 bases, with 12 bases left between them. The CDR3 protein is CASSLRGETYNEQFF. In DNA, the CDR3 is TGCGCCAGCAGCTTGCGAGGGGAGACGTACAATGAGCAGTTCTTC.

The gene calls are TRBV2 and TRBJ1-2, with 9 positions matching TRBD1. The J segment lost 6 bases and the V segment lost 6 bases, leaving 17 bases of the junction unmatched. The germline CDR1 and CDR2 sequences are SNHLY and FYNNEI. The CDR3 spans 17 residues. DNA for the CDR3: TGTGCCAGCAGACTAAACCGGGACAGGGTGATCTCGAATGGCTACACCTTC. This gives the protein CASRLNRDRVISNGYTF.

This chain connects TRBV5-1 to TRBJ1-5; TRBD1 aligns across 9 bases. V lost 0 bases and J lost 5; bases outside the gene matches: 0. This CDR3 has 14 amino acids. Germline-derived CDR1 and CDR2 are SGHRS and YFSETQ. For the CDR3, the DNA is TGCGCCAGCAGCTTGGGACAGGGGGATCAGCCCCAGCATTTT. Its protein is CASSLGQGDQPQHF. Filled out from reference TRBV5-1 and TRBJ1-5, the complete variable domain reads KAGVTQTPRYLIKTRGQQVTLSCSPISGHRSVSWYQQTPGQGLQFLFEYFSETQRNKGNFPGRFSGRQFSNSRSEMNVSTLELGDSALYLCASSLGQGDQPQHFGDGTRLSIL.

The chain carries TRBV10-3 and TRBJ1-5; D is unclear. V shed 0 bases and J shed 4 bases, with 1 base lying between them. The V gene's germline CDR1 is ENHRY and CDR2 SYGVKD. This CDR3 spans 12 amino acids. The CDR3 is CAISESNQPQHF. The CDR3 DNA reads as TGTGCCATCAGTGAGTCGAATCAGCCCCAGCATTTT.

The sample holds one count of this clone. The genes are TRBV4-3 and TRBJ1-4; unclear D gene. The ends were cut back, 0 bases at V and 6 bases at J, with 11 bases in the middle. CDR3 length: 15 residues. In germline, CDR1 is LGHNA, CDR2 YSLEER. CDR3 loop: CASSQDLPGDEKLFF. CDR3 DNA sequence: TGCGCCAGCAGCCAAGATCTTCCGGGAGATGAAAAACTGTTTTTT.

V is TRBV4-3 and J is TRBJ1-2; D gene unclear. This CDR3 spans 15 amino acids. Germline V lookup: CDR1 LGHNA, CDR2 YSLEER. V was pared by 0 bases and J by 4 bases, with 12 bases between. The CDR3 region is CASSQDLRVAYGYTF. The CDR3, as DNA: TGCGCCAGCAGCCAAGATCTACGGGTGGCCTATGGCTACACCTTC.

This chain uses TRBV18 with TRBJ1-1; a weak D match, TRBD1 (6 bases). The CDR3 is 16 amino acids. Trimming stripped 2 bases from V and 1 base from J, with 14 bases between. Germline CDR1 reads KGHSH; CDR2 reads LQKENI. In DNA, the CDR3 is TGTGCCAGCTCACCAGGCGGGGGGCCAAGGAACACTGAAGCTTTCTTT. It encodes CASSPGGGPRNTEAFF. The whole variable domain, filled in from reference TRBV18 and TRBJ1-1, reads NAGVMQNPRHLVRRRGQEARLRCSPMKGHSHVYWYRQLPEEGLKFMVYLQKENIIDESGMPKERFSAEFPKEGPSILRIQQVVRGDSAAYFCASSPGGGPRNTEAFFGQGTRLTVV.

The chain recombines TRBV19 with TRBJ2-2, with D hard to call. Germline V CDR1 and CDR2: LNHDA, SQIVND (reference sequence). The ends were cut back, 10 bases at V and 6 bases at J, with 12 bases in the middle. The CDR3 length is 12 residues. CDR3 DNA: TGTGCCACCTCGGTCCTTGCCGGGGAGCTGTTTTTT. As protein: CATSVLAGELFF. The whole variable domain, remainder taken from reference TRBV19 and TRBJ2-2, is DGGITQSPKYLFRKEGQNVTLSCEQNLNHDAMYWYRQDPGQGLRLIYYSQIVNDFQKGDIAEGYSVSREKKESFPLTVTSAQKNPTAFYLCATSVLAGELFFGEGSRLTVL.

The chain joins TRBV14 to TRBJ2-2; 11 bases match TRBD2. Trimming cost V 0 bases and J 6 bases; bases outside gene matches: 3. The CDR3 has 16 amino acids. The V gene's germline CDR1 is SGHDN and CDR2 FVKESK. The CDR3 loop is CASSQERTSGPGELFF. The CDR3 DNA reads TGTGCCAGCAGCCAAGAACGGACTAGCGGGCCCGGGGAGCTGTTTTTT.

The rearrangement joins TRBV7-3 to TRBJ2-3, with D maybe TRBD2 (5 bases). CDR3 length equals 17 residues. Germline V CDR1 and CDR2: SGHTA, FQGTGA. The V gene lost 3 bases and the J gene lost 0 bases, with 16 bases spanning the gap. The CDR3 DNA follows: TGTGCCAGCAGCTTGGCGGCGTCATCGGGGAGCACAGATACGCAGTATTTT. Protein product: CASSLAASSGSTDTQYF. The whole variable domain, remainder taken from reference TRBV7-3 and TRBJ2-3, is GAGVSQTPSNKVTEKGKYVELRCDPISGHTALYWYRQSLGQGPEFLIYFQGTGAADDSGLPNDRFFAVRPEGSVSTLKIQRTERGDSAVYLCASSLAASSGSTDTQYFGPGTRLTVL.

This clone has only one observation. This sequence joins TRBV6-5 and TRBJ1-5; D remains ambiguous. The germline CDR1 and CDR2 sequences are MNHEY and SVGAGI. The CDR3 spans 12 residues. Trimming left V 6 bases short and J 7 bases short, with 10 bases between. This CDR3 reads CASSPGGQPQHF. The DNA for the CDR3 is TGTGCCAGCAGCCCGGGTGGGCAGCCCCAGCATTTT.